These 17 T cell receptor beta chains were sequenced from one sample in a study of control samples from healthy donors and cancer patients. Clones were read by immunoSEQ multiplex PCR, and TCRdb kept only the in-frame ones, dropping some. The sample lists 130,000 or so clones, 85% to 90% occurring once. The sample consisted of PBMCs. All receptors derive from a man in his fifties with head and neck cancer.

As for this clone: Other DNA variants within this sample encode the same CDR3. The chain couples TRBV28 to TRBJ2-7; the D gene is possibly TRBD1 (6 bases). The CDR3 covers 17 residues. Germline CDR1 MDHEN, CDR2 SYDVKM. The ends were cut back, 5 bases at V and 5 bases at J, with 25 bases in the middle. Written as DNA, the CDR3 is TGTGCCAGCAGTCCAGCCGCTGGGACAACCAGCCGGGACGAGCAGTACTTC. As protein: CASSPAAGTTSRDEQYF.

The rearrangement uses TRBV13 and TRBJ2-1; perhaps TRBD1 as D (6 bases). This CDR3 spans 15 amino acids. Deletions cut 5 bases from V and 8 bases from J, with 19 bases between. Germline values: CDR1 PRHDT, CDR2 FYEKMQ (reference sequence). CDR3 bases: TGTGCCAGCAGCATCACCGGGACACTACCTCATGAGCAGTTCTTC. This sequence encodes CASSITGTLPHEQFF.

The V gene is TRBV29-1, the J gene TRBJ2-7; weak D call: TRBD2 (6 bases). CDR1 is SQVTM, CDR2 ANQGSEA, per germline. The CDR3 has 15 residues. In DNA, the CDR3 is TGCAGTCCTGGAGTCTCGTCGGGGGTATTATACGAGCAGTACTTC. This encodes CSPGVSSGVLYEQYF.

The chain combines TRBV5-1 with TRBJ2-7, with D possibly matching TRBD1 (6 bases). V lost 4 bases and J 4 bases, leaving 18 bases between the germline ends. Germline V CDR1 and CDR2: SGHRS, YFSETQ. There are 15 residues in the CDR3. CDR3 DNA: TGCGCCAGCAGCCTCTTAAGACAGGCCCCGTACGAGCAGTACTTC. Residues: CASSLLRQAPYEQYF.

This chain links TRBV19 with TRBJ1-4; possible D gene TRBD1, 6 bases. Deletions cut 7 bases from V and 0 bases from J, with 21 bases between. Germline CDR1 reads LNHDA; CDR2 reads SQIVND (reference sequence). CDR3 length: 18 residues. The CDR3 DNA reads TGTGCCAGTATGGGCCGAGCCGGTAGGGACACAACTAATGAAAAACTGTTTTTT. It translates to CASMGRAGRDTTNEKLFF.

CDR3 DNA sequence: TGCAGCGTCTTATTCCTAACTAGCGGAACCTACAATGAGCAGTTCTTC. It yields the protein CSVLFLTSGTYNEQFF. This chain links TRBV29-1 with TRBJ2-1; 8 bases line up with TRBD2. V trimming: 6 bases; J trimming: 2 bases; junction bases outside the gene matches: 12. CDR1 and CDR2 (germline): SQVTM, ANQGSEA. This CDR3 contains 16 residues.

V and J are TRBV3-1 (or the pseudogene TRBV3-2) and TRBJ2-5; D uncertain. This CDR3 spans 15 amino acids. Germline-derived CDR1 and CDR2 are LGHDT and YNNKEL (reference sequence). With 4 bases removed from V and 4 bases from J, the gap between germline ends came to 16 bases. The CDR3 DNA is TGTGCCAGCAGCCTCTCCCTAGTGGTGGGAGAGACCCAGTACTTC. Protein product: CASSLSLVVGETQYF.

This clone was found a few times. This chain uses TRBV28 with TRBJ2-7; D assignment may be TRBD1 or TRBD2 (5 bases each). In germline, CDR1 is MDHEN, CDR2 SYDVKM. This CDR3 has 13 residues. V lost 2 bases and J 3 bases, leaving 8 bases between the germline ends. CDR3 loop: CASSLRGDYEQYF. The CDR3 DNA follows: TGTGCCAGCAGTTTAAGAGGGGACTACGAGCAGTACTTC.

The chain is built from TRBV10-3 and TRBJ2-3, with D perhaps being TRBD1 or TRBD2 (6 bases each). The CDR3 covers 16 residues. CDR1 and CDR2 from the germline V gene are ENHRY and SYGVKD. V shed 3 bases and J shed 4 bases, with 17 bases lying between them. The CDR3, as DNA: TGTGCCATCAGTGATCGACCTAGGGGGGAGTCAGATACGCAGTATTTT. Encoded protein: CAISDRPRGESDTQYF.

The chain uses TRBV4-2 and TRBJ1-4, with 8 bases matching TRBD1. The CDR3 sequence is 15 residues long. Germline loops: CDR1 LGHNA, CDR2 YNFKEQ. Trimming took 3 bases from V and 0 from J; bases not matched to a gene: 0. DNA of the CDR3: TGTGCCAGCAGCCAGGGACAGGCAACTAATGAAAAACTGTTTTTT. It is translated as CASSQGQATNEKLFF.

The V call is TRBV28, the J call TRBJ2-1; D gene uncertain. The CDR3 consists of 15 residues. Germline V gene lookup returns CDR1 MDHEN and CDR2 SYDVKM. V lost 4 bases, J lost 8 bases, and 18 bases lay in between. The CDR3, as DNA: TGTGCCAGCAGTTCCTCCTCGTGGGGTCTCGATGAGCAGTTCTTC. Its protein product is CASSSSSWGLDEQFF.

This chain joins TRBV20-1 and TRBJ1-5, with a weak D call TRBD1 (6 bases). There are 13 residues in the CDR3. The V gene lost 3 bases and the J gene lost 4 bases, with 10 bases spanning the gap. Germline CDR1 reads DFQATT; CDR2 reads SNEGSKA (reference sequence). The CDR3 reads CSASRDRNQPQHF. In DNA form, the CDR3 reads TGCAGTGCTAGTCGTGACAGGAATCAGCCCCAGCATTTT.

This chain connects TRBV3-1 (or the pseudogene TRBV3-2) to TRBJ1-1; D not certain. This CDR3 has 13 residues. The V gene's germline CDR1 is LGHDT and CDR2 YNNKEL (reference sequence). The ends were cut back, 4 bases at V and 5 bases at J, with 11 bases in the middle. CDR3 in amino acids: CASSPSRDTEAFF. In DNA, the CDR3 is TGTGCCAGCAGCCCCTCGAGGGATACTGAAGCTTTCTTT.

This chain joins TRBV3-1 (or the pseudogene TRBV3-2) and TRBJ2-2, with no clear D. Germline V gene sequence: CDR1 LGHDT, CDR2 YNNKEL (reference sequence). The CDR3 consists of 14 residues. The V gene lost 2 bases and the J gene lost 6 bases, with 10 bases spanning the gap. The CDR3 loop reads CASSQRHEAGELFF. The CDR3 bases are TGTGCCAGCAGCCAAAGGCATGAGGCCGGGGAGCTGTTTTTT.

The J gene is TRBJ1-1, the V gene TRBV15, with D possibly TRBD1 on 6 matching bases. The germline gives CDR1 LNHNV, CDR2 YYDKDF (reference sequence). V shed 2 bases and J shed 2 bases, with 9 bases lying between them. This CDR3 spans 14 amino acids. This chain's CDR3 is CATSRRTENTEAFF. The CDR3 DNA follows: TGTGCCACCAGCAGACGGACAGAAAACACTGAAGCTTTCTTT.

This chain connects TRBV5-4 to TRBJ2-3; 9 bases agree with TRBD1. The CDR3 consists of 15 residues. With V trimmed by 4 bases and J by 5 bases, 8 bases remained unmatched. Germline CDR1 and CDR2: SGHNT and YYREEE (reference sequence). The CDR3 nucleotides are TGTGCCAGCAGCATTGCCGGGACAGGGAGAGATACGCAGTATTTT. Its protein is CASSIAGTGRDTQYF. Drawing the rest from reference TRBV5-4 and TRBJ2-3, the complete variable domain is ETGVTQSPTHLIKTRGQQVTLRCSSQSGHNTVSWYQQALGQGPQFIFQYYREEENGRGNFPPRFSGLQFPNYSSELNVNALELDDSALYLCASSIAGTGRDTQYFGPGTRLTVL.

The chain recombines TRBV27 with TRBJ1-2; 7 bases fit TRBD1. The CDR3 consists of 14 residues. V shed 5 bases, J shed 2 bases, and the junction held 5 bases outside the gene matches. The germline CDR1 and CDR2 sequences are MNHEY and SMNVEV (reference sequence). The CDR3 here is CASSEGAANYGYTF. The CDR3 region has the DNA TGTGCCAGCAGTGAGGGGGCGGCCAACTATGGCTACACCTTC.